This T cell receptor beta chain was recorded in a study of a mutant IDH1 vaccine in newly diagnosed glioma. Across the study: Treated individuals were around 60% male and approximately 38% female, averaging about 37 years of age.

Comment on this clone: What it binds is not known.

Time point meaning: week 23, last vaccination. Every vaccination contained 300 ug of the mutant IDH1 20-mer peptide and was paired with topical imiquimod. CDR1 is SQVTM and CDR2 is ANQGSEA in the germline V gene. This CDR3 contains 12 residues. Trimming removed 5 bases at V and 4 bases at J, with 12 bases between. General study findings and limits: Variations in leading peripheral T cell clonotypes appeared to have no connection with pseudoprogression.

The table came from immunoSEQ multiplex PCR; TCRdb's copy has only in-frame clones and leaves some out. The top ten clones hold approximately 4.1% of a sample with about 44,000 clones, approximately 89% of them seen once. Sequenced here: PBMCs, sampled from a glioma patient whose treatment included an IDH1 peptide vaccine. The chain combines TRBV29-1 with TRBJ2-7; no clear D. This TCR came from a middle-aged man with glioma. The CDR3 sequence is CSVFGVRYEQYF. The DNA of the CDR3 is TGCAGCGTTTTTGGGGTCCGGTACGAGCAGTACTTC.